This T cell receptor (beta chain) was recovered during a study of T cells in Graves' hyperthyroidism and ophthalmopathy. Study as a whole: Peripheral blood was taken when the disease was first diagnosed, before any treatment began.

Researchers took RNA transcripts and amplified the TCR beta CDR3 regions from them. Carried out on the TCR CDR3, a first-round RT-PCR used the HTBI primer set. TCRdb called the multiplex PCR reads again in MiXCR, with one record for every CDR3 protein. The sample gives fewer than 850,000 distinct CDR3 sequences, around 15% of which show up once; less than 20% is in the top ten. This clonotype has ten or more counts. Its target is unknown. Broader study findings: Most thyroid clonotypes that were expanded above 0.001 also turned up in blood. A median approximately 6.5 months before onset, the model predicted ophthalmopathy. Ophthalmopathy stood apart from stable hyperthyroidism in a 13 V-J model.

The CDR3 loop spans 11 amino acids. Germline V lookup: CDR1 SNHLY, CDR2 FYNNEI. The V and J ends lost 6 bases and 4 bases respectively, with 4 bases between them. The sequence came from a man aged 50-60 years with Graves' hyperthyroidism. The chain carries TRBV2 and TRBJ2-4; D not resolved. Sample: blood. In DNA form, the CDR3 reads TGTGCCAGCAGACTTAAAAACATTCAGTACTTC. The encoded protein is CASRLKNIQYF.